Listed below are T cell receptor beta chains from one sample, sequenced in a study of early T cells in non-severe SARS-CoV-2 infection. TCRdb redid the calling of the 5' RACE reads with MiXCR, one entry per CDR3 protein. Of 20,000 or so distinct CDR3 sequences listed, 4.8% are singletons. Sequencing input: whole blood. These receptor sequences come from an adult who was a healthcare worker with PCR-confirmed SARS-CoV-2 infection or an uninfected control (not recorded which). The CDR3 runs from the conserved cysteine through the conserved F or W. The D gene is left open where the match is weak. Part of the rows lack a size; the others show once, few, many or a class for expanded clones.

CDR3nt,CDR3aa,v_gene,j_gene,d_gene,abundance
TGTGCCAGCAGCCCATCCCCCGCCAGGAACACTGAAGCTTTCTTT,CASSPSPARNTEAFF,TRBV7-2,TRBJ1-1,-,many
TGCAGCGTTGTTGGGACCGGAAAGGGAAACGCTGAAGCTTTCTTT,CSVVGTGKGNAEAFF,TRBV29-1,TRBJ1-1,-,few
TGTGCCAGCAGTCTGAGCGGGAGTTTGTACGAGCAGTACTTC,CASSLSGSLYEQYF,TRBV28,TRBJ2-7,TRBD2,-
TGTGCCAGCAGTTTAGTCGGGACAGGAGCCTCCTACGAGCAGTACTTC,CASSLVGTGASYEQYF,TRBV12-3/TRBV12-4,TRBJ2-7,TRBD1,-
TGTGCCAGCAGTCTGGAACGGGCCGGGGAGCTGTTTTTT,CASSLERAGELFF,TRBV2,TRBJ2-2,-,few
TGCAGCGTTGGTACACAGTACGAGCAGTACTTC,CSVGTQYEQYF,TRBV29-1,TRBJ2-7,-,many
TGTGCCATCAAGGACAGCTCTGGAAACACCATATATTTT,CAIKDSSGNTIYF,TRBV10-3,TRBJ1-3,-,many
TGCAGTGCTCTGAAGTCCGGGCAGCAGAACACTGAAGCTTTCTTT,CSALKSGQQNTEAFF,TRBV20-1,TRBJ1-1,-,many
TGCGCCAGCAGCTTGGAGACGGGGAGGACCGGGGAGCTGTTTTTT,CASSLETGRTGELFF,TRBV5-1,TRBJ2-2,-,many
TGCAGTGCTAGAGGGTCGACAGGGCGGCGCGAGCAGTACTTC,CSARGSTGRREQYF,TRBV20-1,TRBJ2-7,TRBD1,many
TGTGCCAGCAGCCTAAATAGGCTAGCGGCTGGGAATGAGCAGTTCTTC,CASSLNRLAAGNEQFF,TRBV3-1,TRBJ2-1,TRBD2,many
TGTGCCAGCAGCGTAGGGACAGCAAATGGCTACACCTTC,CASSVGTANGYTF,TRBV9,TRBJ1-2,-,few
TGCAGCGTTGAGGGGCGGACCCTCCAAGAGACCCAGTACTTC,CSVEGRTLQETQYF,TRBV29-1,TRBJ2-5,-,many
TGTGCCAGTAGTCCCGAGGGGCGCTCTGGGGCCAACGTCCTGACTTTC,CASSPEGRSGANVLTF,TRBV19,TRBJ2-6,-,few
TGTGCCAGCAGTGTTTCCAGCGGGGGCGCAGATACGCAGTATTTT,CASSVSSGGADTQYF,TRBV2,TRBJ2-3,TRBD2,few
TGTGCCAGCTCACCATCTGCCGGTAGCAATCAGCCCCAGCATTTT,CASSPSAGSNQPQHF,TRBV18,TRBJ1-5,-,many
TGCAGTGCAAGGACTGCGTATATTGGAAACACTGAAGCTTTCTTT,CSARTAYIGNTEAFF,TRBV20-1,TRBJ1-1,-,-
TGTGCCAGCAGCAACCCGGACAGGCACTCTGGGGCCAACGTCCTGACTTTC,CASSNPDRHSGANVLTF,TRBV21-1,TRBJ2-6,-,many
TGTGCCAGCAGTGGTGGCGATACGCAGTATTTT,CASSGGDTQYF,TRBV27,TRBJ2-3,-,many
TGCAGTGCTAGTGACCAGGGAACTGAAGCTTTCTTT,CSASDQGTEAFF,TRBV20-1,TRBJ1-1,-,-
TGTGCCAGCAGCCCCCGGGGAGCCCCCGGGGGGAAAGAGACCCAGTACTTC,CASSPRGAPGGKETQYF,TRBV11-1,TRBJ2-5,TRBD2,many
TGTGCCAGCAGCCCGCGGCGGCAGGAATACACTGAAGCTTTCTTT,CASSPRRQEYTEAFF,TRBV11-2,TRBJ1-1,-,medium-sized
TGTGCCAGCAGCTTAGGAAGCTACGAGCAGTACTTC,CASSLGSYEQYF,TRBV11-2,TRBJ2-7,-,many
TGTGCCAGCAGCCATCATCCCCTGACTAGCGGGTCGAAAAATGAGCAGTTCTTC,CASSHHPLTSGSKNEQFF,TRBV4-2,TRBJ2-1,TRBD2,many
TGTGCCAGCAACGAAATTTCTGGGGCCAACGTCCTGACTTTC,CASNEISGANVLTF,TRBV7-2,TRBJ2-6,-,-
TGCGCCAGCAGTGAAAACAGCGTCTATGGCTACACCTTC,CASSENSVYGYTF,TRBV10-1,TRBJ1-2,-,many
TGTGCCAGCAGTTTGGCGTCAAACACTGAAGCTTTCTTT,CASSLASNTEAFF,TRBV12-3/TRBV12-4,TRBJ1-1,-,many
TGCGCCAGCAGCCTGACAGTGCCAAATTCACCCCTCCACTTT,CASSLTVPNSPLHF,TRBV5-1,TRBJ1-6,-,many
TGTGCCACCAGCAGAGATAGTCAGCCCCAGCATTTT,CATSRDSQPQHF,TRBV15,TRBJ1-5,-,medium-sized
TGTGCCAGCAGTGCAGACAGGGGAAGGAACGAGCAGTACTTC,CASSADRGRNEQYF,TRBV12-3/TRBV12-4,TRBJ2-7,TRBD1,once
TGTGCCAGCAGCTTATCGCGATTCTATGGCTACACCTTC,CASSLSRFYGYTF,TRBV7-2,TRBJ1-2,-,many
TGTGCCAGCAGCCAAGAGTTAGGCTACGCCTACGAGCAGTACTTC,CASSQELGYAYEQYF,TRBV3-1,TRBJ2-7,-,many
TGTGCCAGCAGCCCAGGGACTAGCGGGAGATACACCGGGGAGCTGTTTTTT,CASSPGTSGRYTGELFF,TRBV7-6,TRBJ2-2,TRBD2,many
TGCAGTGCTAGTATCGGCGGGGAGAAAGAGACCCAGTACTTC,CSASIGGEKETQYF,TRBV20-1,TRBJ2-5,-,-
TGTGCCAGCACCATCAGTCTGGCGGGAGCTACGTACGAGCAGTACTTC,CASTISLAGATYEQYF,TRBV11-2,TRBJ2-7,TRBD2,medium-sized
TGTGCCAGCGCGGCCATCGGGGAACGCGGATACAATGAGCAGTTCTTC,CASAAIGERGYNEQFF,TRBV12-3/TRBV12-4,TRBJ2-1,-,many
TGTGCCAGCAGTTTGACAGAGGAGAAGACCCAGTACTTC,CASSLTEEKTQYF,TRBV6-6,TRBJ2-5,-,-
TGTGCCAGCAGCCTACACACCGGGGAGCTGTTTTTT,CASSLHTGELFF,TRBV3-1,TRBJ2-2,-,many
TGTGCCAGCACCTTAGCGGGGGGCACAGATACGCAGTATTTT,CASTLAGGTDTQYF,TRBV9,TRBJ2-3,TRBD2,few
TGTGCCAGCAGCCAAGGAGTTCAACTTACCCCCGAGCAGTACTTC,CASSQGVQLTPEQYF,TRBV3-1,TRBJ2-7,-,many
TGTGCCAGATCACAGGGTTCCAATTCACCCCTCCACTTT,CARSQGSNSPLHF,TRBV6-4,TRBJ1-6,-,-
TGCAGTGCTAGTCTCCTAGCGGGAGTCGATGAGCAGTTCTTC,CSASLLAGVDEQFF,TRBV20-1,TRBJ2-1,TRBD2,-
TGTGCCAGCACCCGGCGGGCGGATGGCACAGATACGCAGTATTTT,CASTRRADGTDTQYF,TRBV9,TRBJ2-3,-,few
TGTGCCAGCAGCCATTGGCGGGGCGGAGAGACCCAGTACTTC,CASSHWRGGETQYF,TRBV3-1,TRBJ2-5,-,many
TGCAGCGTCGAACACGGAAGGGGCAACAATGAGCAGTTCTTC,CSVEHGRGNNEQFF,TRBV29-1,TRBJ2-1,-,few
TGTGCCAGCAGCCAAGTCCGGGACAAATTCACAGATACGCAGTATTTT,CASSQVRDKFTDTQYF,TRBV4-2,TRBJ2-3,-,many
TGTGCCAGCAGTCTTGGCGCGTTGACCTCCTACGAGCAGTACTTC,CASSLGALTSYEQYF,TRBV6-2/TRBV6-3,TRBJ2-7,-,many
TGTGCCAGCAGTTTCGGGACTAGCGGGCGTTCGAATGAGCAGTTCTTC,CASSFGTSGRSNEQFF,TRBV7-6,TRBJ2-1,TRBD2,many